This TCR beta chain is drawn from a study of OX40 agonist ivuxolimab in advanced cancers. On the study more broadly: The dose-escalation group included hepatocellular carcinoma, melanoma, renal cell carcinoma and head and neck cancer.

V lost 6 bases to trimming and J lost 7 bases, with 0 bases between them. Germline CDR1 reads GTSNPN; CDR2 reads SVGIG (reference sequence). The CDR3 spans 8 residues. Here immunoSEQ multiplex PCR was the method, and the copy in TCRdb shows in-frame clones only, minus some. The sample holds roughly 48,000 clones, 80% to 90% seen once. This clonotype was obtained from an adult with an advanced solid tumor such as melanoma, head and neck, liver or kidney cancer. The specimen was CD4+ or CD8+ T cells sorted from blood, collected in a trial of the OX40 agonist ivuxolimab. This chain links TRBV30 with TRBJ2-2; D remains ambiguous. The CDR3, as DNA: TGTGCCTGCGGGGAGCTGTTTTTT. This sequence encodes CACGELFF.